Reported below is one T cell receptor (beta chain). This sample stems from a study of blood T cell repertoires in COVID-19. Study context: The United States, Italy and Spain were the sources of the acute and convalescent COVID-19 samples. T cells, B-cell-depleted T cells, or PBMCs supplied cDNA or gDNA.

Trimming shortened V by 6 bases and J by 0 bases, and 9 bases separated the two germline ends. This CDR3 has 14 amino acids. Looked up from germline, CDR1 is SNHLY and CDR2 is FYNNEI. In the original analysis: From reference gene primer amplification, estimates of nucleated cell counts were derived. Sequencing used immunoSEQ multiplex PCR; TCRdb keeps in-frame clones, though not all of them. Clone size and the V and J calls come from that table; the DNA yielded D and trimming. This sample has about 180,000 clones, with approximately 80% found just once. The sequence came from a human donor in a cohort sampled during active COVID-19. The sequencing input was peripheral blood. This chain joins TRBV2 and TRBJ2-1; tentative D call: TRBD2 (6 bases). The CDR3, as DNA: TGTGCCAGCAGGACGGGAGCCTCCTACAATGAGCAGTTCTTC. It codes for CASRTGASYNEQFF.